These 21 T cell receptor beta chains share one sample of origin, sequenced in a study of T cells in localized non-small cell lung cancer. Sequenced by immunoSEQ multiplex PCR; TCRdb stores in-frame clones only, minus some. The sample lists fewer than 1,500 clones, over 15% occurring once. The sample was lung tumor tissue, taken before any cancer treatment. The source of these receptors is a woman aged 35-75 years with stage I lung adenocarcinoma.

This clone showed up just a few times. The CDR3 sequence: CASSLSGILRETQYF. CDR3 coding DNA: TGTGCCAGCAGCTTGTCAGGGATCCTACGGGAGACCCAGTACTTC. The gene calls are TRBV11-3 and TRBJ2-5; the D gene is possibly TRBD1 (5 bases). The CDR3 is 15 amino acids. The germline V and J ends were trimmed by 3 bases and 5 bases, with 16 bases remaining between them. In germline, CDR1 is SGHNT, CDR2 YENEEA.

The chain carries TRBV28 and TRBJ2-3, with D unresolved. The CDR3 is 12 amino acids. CDR1 and CDR2 (germline): MDHEN, SYDVKM. V lost 2 bases to trimming and J lost 3 bases, with 3 bases between them. The CDR3 spells CASSLITDTQYF. Here the CDR3 DNA reads TGTGCCAGCAGTTTAATAACAGATACGCAGTATTTT.

V gene TRBV29-1 combines with J gene TRBJ1-4; D gene uncertain. The CDR3 contains 15 residues. The germline gives CDR1 SQVTM, CDR2 ANQGSEA. V was trimmed by 4 bases and J by 5 bases, leaving 17 bases between them. DNA for the CDR3: TGCAGCGTTGCCGACCCAGGCTCCAGGAATGAAAAACTGTTTTTT. Residues: CSVADPGSRNEKLFF.

The table lists this clone with a few counts. The J gene is TRBJ2-3, the V gene TRBV6-8, with TRBD1 matching over 8 bases. The V segment lost 6 bases and the J segment 7 bases; nucleotides outside the gene matches: 6. Germline lookup yields CDR1 MNHGY and CDR2 SAAAGT. This CDR3 region has 13 residues. CDR3 in amino acids: CASRGRGRNTQYF. The CDR3 nucleotides are TGTGCCAGCAGAGGCAGGGGGCGGAATACGCAGTATTTT.

This clone is labeled as medium-sized. V usage is TRBV6-8 and J usage is TRBJ1-6; the D gene is possibly TRBD1 (5 bases). CDR1 is MNHGY, CDR2 SAAAGT, per germline. V lost 0 bases and J lost 9, with 15 bases in between. This CDR3 spans 16 amino acids. CDR3 residues: CASSYSHSTRGSPLHF. In nucleotides, the CDR3 is TGTGCCAGCAGTTACTCGCACAGTACTAGGGGTTCACCCCTCCACTTT.

The V call is TRBV30, the J call TRBJ1-6; D call uncertain. This CDR3 comprises 12 residues. CDR1 GTSNPN and CDR2 SVGIG come from the germline V gene (reference sequence). V dropped 4 bases and J dropped 10 bases, with 11 bases sitting between them. For the CDR3, the DNA is TGTGCCTGGAAACGGGCGCGCTCACCCCTCCACTTT. It specifies CAWKRARSPLHF.

The chain couples TRBV30 to TRBJ1-5, with no clear D. This CDR3 region has 14 residues. The ends were cut back, 4 bases at V and 0 bases at J, with 10 bases in the middle. Germline loops: CDR1 GTSNPN, CDR2 SVGIG (reference sequence). The CDR3 nucleotides read TGTGCCTGGAACCAGGTCTATAGCAATCAGCCCCAGCATTTT. Translating gives CAWNQVYSNQPQHF.

The DNA for the CDR3 is TGTGCCAGCAGCCCACGGGACACATTTACCGGGGAGCTGTTTTTT. Its protein is CASSPRDTFTGELFF. The V and J genes are TRBV9 and TRBJ2-2; D perhaps matches TRBD1 (6 bases). In germline, CDR1 is SGDLS, CDR2 YYNGEE. The CDR3 loop spans 15 amino acids. Trimming cost V 4 bases and J 5 bases, with 15 bases left between them.

This clone appeared many times. The V and J genes are TRBV9 and TRBJ2-5, with a possible D match to TRBD2 (7 bases). The CDR3 sequence is 15 residues long. With 0 bases removed from V and 4 bases from J, the gap between germline ends came to 13 bases. Per the germline V gene, CDR1 is SGDLS and CDR2 is YYNGEE. The CDR3 sequence is CASSVGWGGSETQYF. CDR3 bases: TGTGCCAGCAGCGTAGGTTGGGGGGGCTCAGAGACCCAGTACTTC.

The chain recombines TRBV19 with TRBJ1-2; D is possibly TRBD1 (5 bases). Between the trimmed V and J ends, which lost 5 bases and 1 base, there was a span of 11 bases. Germline CDR1 is LNHDA and CDR2 is SQIVND (reference sequence). The CDR3 has 14 amino acids. Here the CDR3 reads CASSYYGGNYGYTF. CDR3 DNA: TGTGCCAGTAGTTATTATGGGGGTAACTATGGCTACACCTTC.

This clone was counted a few times. The chain employs TRBV11-3 and TRBJ1-1; D not resolved. The CDR3 sequence is 14 residues long. V was trimmed by 5 bases and J by 0 bases, leaving 10 bases between them. Germline CDR1 is SGHNT and CDR2 is YENEEA. CDR3 sequence: CASSLGSLNTEAFF. The DNA of the CDR3 is TGTGCCAGCAGCCTAGGCAGCCTGAACACTGAAGCTTTCTTT.

The V gene is TRBV5-1, the J gene TRBJ2-5; no clear D gene. The CDR3 covers 14 residues. The germline V gene encodes CDR1 SGHRS and CDR2 YFSETQ. V was pared by 3 bases and J by 7 bases, with 16 bases between. The CDR3, as DNA: TGCGCCAGCAGCTCGCTTGAGACCCTGGGGACCCAGTACTTC. This codes for CASSSLETLGTQYF.

The gene calls are TRBV14 and TRBJ1-3; perhaps TRBD1 as D (5 bases). The length of the CDR3 is 17 residues. V lost 0 bases to trimming and J lost 0 bases, with 12 bases between them. Germline assignment: CDR1 SGHDN and CDR2 FVKESK. This chain's CDR3 is CASSQDPGLSSGNTIYF. The CDR3 nucleotides are TGTGCCAGCAGCCAAGATCCGGGGCTGAGCTCTGGAAACACCATATATTTT. The full variable domain, rest sourced from reference TRBV14 and TRBJ1-3, is EAGVTQFPSHSVIEKGQTVTLRCDPISGHDNLYWYRRVMGKEIKFLLHFVKESKQDESGMPNNRFLAERTGGTYSTLKVQPAELEDSGVYFCASSQDPGLSSGNTIYFGEGSWLTVV.

V usage is TRBV30 and J usage is TRBJ1-4; possible D gene TRBD1, 5 bases. In germline, CDR1 is GTSNPN, CDR2 SVGIG (reference sequence). The CDR3 runs to 15 residues. Trimming shortened V by 3 bases and J by 3 bases, and 14 bases separated the two germline ends. CDR3 in DNA: TGTGCCTGGAGCACTGTAAGGGGATCTAATGAAAAACTGTTTTTT. Its translation is CAWSTVRGSNEKLFF.

This clone was counted between two and nine times. This chain links TRBV6-8 with TRBJ1-4; 9 bases agree with TRBD1. This CDR3 has 15 amino acids. The germline CDR1 and CDR2 sequences are MNHGY and SAAAGT. V gave up 2 bases and J gave up 5 bases; unmatched junction bases: 3. This chain's CDR3 is CASSYPGTGNEKLFF. The CDR3 DNA reads as TGTGCCAGCAGTTACCCTGGGACAGGGAATGAAAAACTGTTTTTT.

This clone is medium-sized by share. The rearrangement uses TRBV9 and TRBJ1-2; 7 bases align to TRBD1. The CDR3 is 15 residues long. The ends lost 4 bases at V and 1 base at J; junction bases unmatched: 7. Germline V gene lookup returns CDR1 SGDLS and CDR2 YYNGEE. CDR3 sequence: CASSPRQGLNYGYTF. CDR3 in DNA: TGTGCCAGCAGCCCTCGACAGGGACTTAACTATGGCTACACCTTC.

The chain is built from TRBV30 and TRBJ2-1; D unclear. CDR3 length: 11 amino acids. The V end was cut by 0 bases, the J end by 8 bases, with 5 bases between. CDR1 and CDR2 from the germline V gene are GTSNPN and SVGIG (reference sequence). CDR3: CAWSVRHEQFF. The CDR3 bases are TGTGCCTGGAGTGTCCGGCATGAGCAGTTCTTC.

In this sample, this clone turned up a few times. The chain combines TRBV6-8 with TRBJ1-1, with a tentative D call TRBD1 (5 bases). V lost 4 bases to trimming and J lost 7 bases, with 22 bases between them. Germline lookup yields CDR1 MNHGY and CDR2 SAAAGT. The CDR3 covers 16 residues. This CDR3 reads CASSSTGGRTGGEAFF. CDR3 sequence (DNA): TGTGCCAGCAGTTCTACCGGGGGAAGAACTGGCGGTGAAGCTTTCTTT.

V usage is TRBV19 and J usage is TRBJ1-1, with D uncertain. Trimming took off 3 bases at V and 4 bases at J, with 9 bases between the two ends. Looked up from germline, CDR1 is LNHDA and CDR2 is SQIVND (reference sequence). CDR3 length: 13 amino acids. As DNA, the CDR3 is TGTGCCAGTAGTATGGTCCGTGGCACTGAAGCTTTCTTT. It codes for CASSMVRGTEAFF.

This clone is large. The chain carries TRBV6-8 and TRBJ1-2, with 11 nucleotides matching TRBD1. Trimming cost V 6 bases and J 4 bases; bases outside gene matches: 10. Germline V gives CDR1 MNHGY, CDR2 SAAAGT. The CDR3 is made up of 16 amino acids. For the CDR3, the DNA is TGTGCCAGCAGCTTTGGACAGGGGGCAGCCCCCTATGGCTACACCTTC. It yields the protein CASSFGQGAAPYGYTF.

This clone was counted between two and nine times. The gene calls are TRBV10-2 and TRBJ1-2; 8 bases are shared with TRBD1. V shed 6 bases and J 5 bases; nucleotides not matched to a gene: 5. Germline V gene data show CDR1 as WSHSY and CDR2 as SAAADI. CDR3 length equals 13 residues. This CDR3 is CASSLDREYGYTF. CDR3 DNA sequence: TGCGCCAGCAGCTTGGACAGGGAATATGGCTACACCTTC.